This T cell receptor beta chain was found in a study of memory CD4+ T cells and cytomegalovirus serostatus. Produced via immunoSEQ multiplex PCR; TCRdb's table is partial and in-frame only. The sample includes 52,000 or so clones, 82% of them seen just once. The sort gate was single viable CD3+CD4+CD8-CD45RO+ cells for memory CD4+ T cells. Sequenced input: memory CD4+ T cells from blood. The source of this sequence is an adult in good health and CMV-seronegative.

The CDR3 DNA reads TGTGCCAGCAGCCTCCGCCGGGGTGGGGAAGATACGCAGTATTTT. Translation: CASSLRRGGEDTQYF. This rearrangement joins TRBV4-2 to TRBJ2-3; D possibly corresponds to TRBD2 (5 bases). CDR1 and CDR2 (germline): LGHNA, YNFKEQ. This CDR3 is built from 15 residues. V lost 4 bases and J lost 5, with 16 bases in between.